The 15 T cell receptor beta chains reported below all come from one sample, sequenced in a study of spatial heterogeneity in lung cancer (dated by TCRdb to between 2018 and 2021). Library preparation was by 5' RACE. Sequencer: NextSeq 500. TCRdb reworked the public reads: Q25 trimming with fastp, MiXCR clone assembly, productive beta chains retained. Every distinct CDR3 protein forms one entry, paired with its most common genes and DNA. The sample has tens of thousands of distinct CDR3 sequences on record, approximately 12% of them singletons. About 4.5% of the sample belongs to the ten largest clones. The sample's time point label, decoded: sample taken at primary tumor resection. Without any cell sorting, TCR sequencing was performed on whole RNA extracted either from tumor and nontumor lung tissue or from cryopreserved PBMC samples. The sequencing used PBMCs, collected at surgery. The receptors originated from a male donor with early-stage non-small cell lung cancer.

The V call is TRBV9, the J call TRBJ1-2; D unresolved. The CDR3 has 14 amino acids. In germline, CDR1 is SGDLS, CDR2 YYNGEE. Trimming shortened V by 4 bases and J by 2 bases, and 12 bases separated the two germline ends. The CDR3 is CASSPQGPNYGYTF. CDR3 in DNA: TGTGCCAGCAGCCCCCAAGGTCCGAACTATGGCTACACCTTC.

The chain recombines TRBV12-5 with TRBJ2-5; a weak D match, TRBD2 (5 bases). Germline V gene lookup returns CDR1 LGHNT and CDR2 FRNRAP. The V gene lost 4 bases and the J gene lost 5 bases, with 17 bases spanning the gap. CDR3 length: 15 residues. The CDR3 DNA follows: TGTGCTAGTGGTTCATCAGAGCGAAGGAGGGAGACCCAGTACTTC. It codes for CASGSSERRRETQYF.

This clonotype was observed a handful of times. This chain connects TRBV6-1 to TRBJ2-7; tentative D call: TRBD1 (5 bases). This CDR3 has 14 amino acids. The V end was cut by 4 bases, the J end by 3 bases, with 13 bases between. The germline V gene encodes CDR1 MNHNS and CDR2 SASEGT. This CDR3 is CASSAGHLVYEQYF. The CDR3 region has the DNA TGTGCCAGCAGTGCTGGACACCTCGTCTACGAGCAGTACTTC.

This sequence joins TRBV6-6 and TRBJ2-5, with 11 bases aligning to TRBD2. The CDR3 runs to 15 residues. Unmatched junction bases numbered 7, after V lost 5 bases and J lost 5 bases. In germline, CDR1 is MNHNY, CDR2 SVGAGI (reference sequence). CDR3 in DNA: TGTGCCAGCAGTGATAGCGGGAGGGCCGGGGAGACCCAGTACTTC. This encodes CASSDSGRAGETQYF.

This clonotype occurred many times. The chain recombines TRBV27 with TRBJ1-1; D gene unclear. V lost 8 bases to trimming and J lost 1 base, with 8 bases between them. Germline lookup yields CDR1 MNHEY and CDR2 SMNVEV (reference sequence). This CDR3 region has 12 residues. The CDR3 DNA is TGTGCCAGCGCCTCAGGGAACACTGAAGCTTTCTTT. Its translation: CASASGNTEAFF.

In the case of this clonotype: A read error may produce the germline difference seen at one junction end. The chain has TRBV29-1 and TRBJ2-2; tentative D call: TRBD1 (7 bases). The CDR3 consists of 14 residues. Germline V lookup: CDR1 SQVTM, CDR2 ANQGSEA. The CDR3 sequence: CSVEGGGLVGELFF. As DNA, the CDR3 is TGCAGCGTGGAAGGAGGGGGCCTGGTCGGGGAGCTGTTTTTT.

This chain uses TRBV7-3 with TRBJ2-3; possible D gene TRBD2, 6 bases. CDR1 and CDR2 from the germline V gene are SGHTA and FQGTGA. V lost 0 bases to trimming and J lost 6 bases, with 16 bases between them. The CDR3 has 16 residues. In DNA form, the CDR3 reads TGTGCCAGCAGCTTAACTTTTAGCGGACCTGGGGATACGCAGTATTTT. This codes for CASSLTFSGPGDTQYF.

This clonotype was detected a few times. The V call is TRBV2, the J call TRBJ2-2; perhaps D is TRBD1 or TRBD2 (5 bases each). The CDR3 has 15 residues. The germline V gene has CDR1 SNHLY and CDR2 FYNNEI. V gave up 4 bases and J gave up 0 bases, with 9 bases separating them. CDR3 region: CASSAGRTNTGELFF. CDR3 nucleotide sequence: TGTGCCAGCAGTGCGGGGCGGACGAACACCGGGGAGCTGTTTTTT.

The chain combines TRBV9 with TRBJ2-5; D uncertain. The germline V gene has CDR1 SGDLS and CDR2 YYNGEE. The CDR3 has 12 residues. With 3 bases removed from V and 4 bases from J, the gap between germline ends came to 7 bases. CDR3 sequence (DNA): TGTGCCAGCAGCGCCTCAAGAGAGACCCAGTACTTC. It is translated as CASSASRETQYF.

This clonotype has only a few counts. The J gene is TRBJ1-5, the V gene TRBV6-1; D perhaps matches TRBD1 (6 bases). Germline CDR1 reads MNHNS; CDR2 reads SASEGT. This CDR3 spans 16 amino acids. V lost 1 base, J lost 3 bases, and 13 bases lay in between. In DNA form, the CDR3 reads TGTGCCAGCAGTGAAGGAGAAGGGGGGGACAATCAGCCCCAGCATTTT. Residues: CASSEGEGGDNQPQHF.

The chain has TRBV13 and TRBJ2-3; D is undetermined. The CDR3 has 13 amino acids. The V gene's germline CDR1 is PRHDT and CDR2 FYEKMQ (reference sequence). The germline V and J ends were trimmed by 5 bases and 2 bases, with 8 bases remaining between them. CDR3 sequence (DNA): TGTGCCAGCAGCCCGCGTAACACAGATACGCAGTATTTT. Its translation is CASSPRNTDTQYF. The whole variable domain, remainder taken from reference TRBV13 and TRBJ2-3, is AAGVIQSPRHLIKEKRETATLKCYPIPRHDTVYWYQQGPGQDPQFLISFYEKMQSDKGSIPDRFSAQQFSDYHSELNMSSLELGDSALYFCASSPRNTDTQYFGPGTRLTVL.

The chain has TRBV29-1 and TRBJ2-7; TRBD2 aligns across 7 bases. The ends lost 4 bases at V and 6 bases at J; junction bases unmatched: 12. CDR1 SQVTM and CDR2 ANQGSEA come from the germline V gene. The CDR3 has 14 amino acids. The CDR3 DNA is TGCAGCGTTGGAGAGGGCGGGGGAGTCGGCGAGCAGTACTTC. Its protein product is CSVGEGGGVGEQYF.

This clonotype was observed many times. The chain recombines TRBV7-8 with TRBJ2-5; D gene unclear. Germline values: CDR1 SGHVS, CDR2 FQNEAQ. V gave up 4 bases and J gave up 4 bases, with 13 bases separating them. The CDR3 loop spans 14 amino acids. The CDR3 region has the DNA TGTGCCAGCAGCTCTGGGCCCTTCGGAGAGACCCAGTACTTC. It specifies CASSSGPFGETQYF.

This clonotype has just a few counts. V is TRBV12-3 or TRBV12-4 and J is TRBJ2-7, with 9 positions matching TRBD1. The CDR3 has 15 residues. V dropped 5 bases and J dropped 3; count of bases not matched to a gene: 8. CDR3 sequence reads: CASSPTGQGNYEQYF. The CDR3 bases are TGTGCCAGCAGTCCTACGGGACAGGGTAACTACGAGCAGTACTTC.

This chain uses TRBV5-1 with TRBJ1-1; D ambiguous. This CDR3 has 16 amino acids. The germline V and J ends were trimmed by 0 bases and 0 bases, with 12 bases remaining between them. Germline CDR1 reads SGHRS; CDR2 reads YFSETQ. CDR3 nucleotide sequence: TGCGCCAGCAGCTTGGTTACCAGTACAATGAACACTGAAGCTTTCTTT. It translates to CASSLVTSTMNTEAFF.